This is a list of T cell receptor beta chains from one sample in a study of T cells in Graves' hyperthyroidism and ophthalmopathy. TCRdb recomputed calls from the multiplex PCR reads with MiXCR, one row per CDR3 protein. The profile shows around 560,000 distinct CDR3 sequences, over 15% of them singletons. The sample was blood. The receptor set was obtained from a woman under 30 with Graves' hyperthyroidism. CDR3s include the opening cysteine and the closing phenylalanine or tryptophan. A D gene is named only where the DNA matches it firmly. Clone size is stated in some rows and not others, as once, few, many or a class when expanded.

clone_size | j_call | v_call | d_call | cdr3_aa | cdr3_nt
few | TRBJ1-6 | TRBV4-3 | NA | CASSQESPGTGGSPLHF | TGCGCCAGCAGCCAGGAGTCTCCCGGGACGGGTGGTTCACCCCTCCACTTT
many | TRBJ2-5 | TRBV28 | TRBD1 | CASSLDPVGQGTETQYF | TGTGCCAGCAGTTTAGATCCTGTGGGACAGGGGACGGAGACCCAGTACTTC
NA | TRBJ2-4 | TRBV19 | NA | CASSIEHTVALGDIQCF | TGTGCCAGTAGTATAGAGCACACCGTGGCCCTGGGAGACATTCAGTGCTTC
many | TRBJ2-7 | TRBV11-2 | NA | CASTTPCEQYF | TGTGCCAGCACCACTCCTTGCGAGCAGTACTTC
few | TRBJ2-5 | TRBV5-6 | NA | CASSLRGRPETQYF | TGTGCCAGCAGCTTGCGGGGACGTCCAGAGACCCAGTACTTC
many | TRBJ2-2 | TRBV2 | TRBD2 | CASRREIGELFF | TGTGCCAGCAGGCGGGAGATCGGGGAGCTGTTTTTT
many | TRBJ2-5 | TRBV28 | TRBD2 | CAIKHGGAETQYF | TGTGCCATTAAACACGGGGGGGCAGAGACCCAGTACTTC
NA | TRBJ2-1 | TRBV30 | TRBD2 | CAWSQTGLARNEQFF | TGTGCCTGGAGCCAGACCGGACTAGCGCGCAATGAGCAGTTCTTC
many | TRBJ1-5 | TRBV28 | TRBD1 | CASSDRDRASSSNQPQHF | TGTGCCAGCAGCGACCGGGACAGGGCATCGTCTAGCAATCAGCCCCAGCATTTT
NA | TRBJ2-7 | TRBV27 | TRBD1 | CASKGQGAYEQYF | TGTGCCAGCAAGGGACAGGGGGCTTACGAGCAGTACTTC
many | TRBJ2-3 | TRBV18 | TRBD2 | CASTGTSGLTDTQYF | TGTGCCAGCACCGGGACTAGCGGACTCACAGATACGCAGTATTTT
many | TRBJ1-1 | TRBV15 | NA | CATSRDLRAEAFF | TGTGCCACCAGCAGAGATTTGCGGGCTGAAGCTTTCTTT
NA | TRBJ2-7 | TRBV4-1 | NA | CASSQEGRSYEQYF | TGCGCCAGCAGCCAAGAAGGACGGTCCTACGAGCAGTACTTC
NA | TRBJ1-2 | TRBV30 | NA | CAWTPGGAGLANYGYTF | TGTGCCTGGACTCCCGGAGGGGCAGGCCTAGCTAACTATGGCTACACCTTC
NA | TRBJ2-1 | TRBV6-1 | TRBD2 | CATFGLAGGPSYNEQFF | TGTGCCACCTTCGGACTAGCGGGAGGGCCCTCCTACAATGAGCAGTTCTTC
NA | TRBJ2-3 | TRBV3-1 | NA | CASSQVVNTDTQYF | TGTGCCAGCAGCCAAGTCGTAAACACAGATACGCAGTATTTT
many | TRBJ2-7 | TRBV7-8 | TRBD2 | CASSVSGLSYEQYF | TGTGCCAGCAGCGTATCGGGACTATCCTACGAGCAGTACTTC
few | TRBJ2-1 | TRBV24-1 | TRBD2 | CATSDLQLAGSGEQFF | TGTGCCACCAGTGATTTGCAGCTAGCGGGAAGTGGTGAGCAGTTCTTC
NA | TRBJ2-5 | TRBV18 | NA | CASSATEAAFGTQYF | TGTGCCAGCTCAGCGACAGAGGCTGCTTTCGGGACCCAGTACTTC
NA | TRBJ2-1 | TRBV7-3 | NA | CASSLTHFGAGEQFF | TGTGCCAGCAGCTTAACGCATTTCGGAGCAGGGGAGCAGTTCTTC
few | TRBJ1-5 | TRBV19 | TRBD1 | CASTRTGDSNQPQHF | TGTGCCAGTACCCGGACAGGGGATAGCAATCAGCCCCAGCATTTT
NA | TRBJ2-3 | TRBV20-1 | TRBD1 | CSETGQVQDTQYF | TGCAGTGAAACGGGACAGGTTCAAGATACGCAGTATTTT
NA | TRBJ1-6 | TRBV19 | NA | CASTPSLSAGEGSPLHF | TGTGCCAGTACTCCATCGTTGTCGGCAGGGGAAGGATCACCCCTCCACTTT
few | TRBJ2-1 | TRBV3-1 | TRBD2 | CASSQDQLTSGKNEQFF | TGTGCCAGCAGCCAAGATCAGTTGACTAGCGGGAAAAATGAGCAGTTCTTC
many | TRBJ1-5 | TRBV20-1 | NA | CSAIVVGNQPQHF | TGCAGTGCCATCGTGGTCGGCAATCAGCCCCAGCATTTT
NA | TRBJ1-5 | TRBV20-1 | TRBD1 | CSARDRGRRVNQPQHF | TGCAGTGCTAGGGACAGGGGGCGTAGGGTCAATCAGCCCCAGCATTTT
many | TRBJ1-1 | TRBV5-1 | NA | CASSLRWETEAFF | TGCGCCAGCAGCTTGAGGTGGGAGACTGAAGCTTTCTTT
few | TRBJ2-1 | TRBV4-1 | NA | CASRPGSGNEQFF | TGCGCCAGCCGCCCGGGGAGCGGCAATGAGCAGTTCTTC
many | TRBJ1-2 | TRBV28 | NA | CASSYRLYGYTF | TGTGCCAGCAGTTACCGCTTATATGGCTACACCTTC
NA | TRBJ2-3 | TRBV7-3 | NA | CASSPGHSTDTQYF | TGTGCCAGTAGTCCGGGACACTCCACAGATACGCAGTATTTT
many | TRBJ2-3 | TRBV7-9 | TRBD1 | CASSRGQGTDTQYF | TGTGCCAGCAGCCGCGGACAGGGAACAGATACGCAGTATTTT
many | TRBJ2-3 | TRBV20-1 | TRBD2 | CSAGTLAGGTDTQYF | TGCAGTGCTGGGACCTTAGCGGGGGGCACAGATACGCAGTATTTT
NA | TRBJ2-2 | TRBV3-1 | TRBD2 | CASSLLAGGLAGELFF | TGTGCCAGCAGCCTCCTAGCGGGGGGGCTAGCCGGGGAGCTGTTTTTT
NA | TRBJ1-3 | TRBV12-3/TRBV12-4 | TRBD1 | CASSFGTGVTIYF | TGTGCCAGCAGTTTTGGGACAGGGGTCACCATATATTTT
NA | TRBJ1-5 | TRBV6-1 | NA | CASSGQTLFNQPQHF | TGTGCCAGCAGTGGTCAGACTTTATTCAATCAGCCCCAGCATTTT
NA | TRBJ2-3 | TRBV2 | TRBD2 | CASSGGSGRAGSAQYF | TGTGCCAGCAGTGGAGGGAGCGGGAGGGCTGGGTCGGCGCAGTATTTT
NA | TRBJ2-7 | TRBV7-2 | NA | CASSREGREQYF | TGTGCCAGCAGCCGCGAGGGGCGGGAGCAGTACTTC
many | TRBJ1-1 | TRBV27 | NA | CASSKNRGLRSLNTEAFF | TGTGCCAGCAGTAAAAACCGGGGCCTAAGATCCCTGAACACTGAAGCTTTCTTT
few | TRBJ2-2 | TRBV7-8 | NA | CASTTPAGFANTGELFF | TGTGCCAGCACCACCCCCGCAGGGTTCGCGAACACCGGGGAGCTGTTTTTT
NA | TRBJ1-1 | TRBV29-1 | NA | CSVSRTVNTEAFF | TGCAGCGTCTCCCGGACAGTGAACACTGAAGCTTTCTTT
once | TRBJ2-2 | TRBV5-4 | TRBD2 | CASSLGTSRSGELFF | TGTGCCAGCAGCCTCGGGACTAGCCGGTCCGGGGAGCTGTTTTTT
many | TRBJ1-6 | TRBV11-2 | NA | CASSSDNSPLHF | TGTGCCAGCAGCTCTGACAATTCACCCCTCCACTTT
many | TRBJ2-5 | TRBV3-1 | TRBD2 | CASSEKGTVGGETQYF | TGTGCCAGCAGCGAAAAAGGGACGGTGGGGGGGGAGACCCAGTACTTC
many | TRBJ2-7 | TRBV4-1 | NA | CASSQAIGFYEQYF | TGCGCCAGCAGCCAGGCTATAGGATTCTACGAGCAGTACTTC
few | TRBJ2-5 | TRBV20-1 | NA | CSARVGREETQYF | TGCAGTGCTAGAGTTGGCAGGGAAGAGACCCAGTACTTC